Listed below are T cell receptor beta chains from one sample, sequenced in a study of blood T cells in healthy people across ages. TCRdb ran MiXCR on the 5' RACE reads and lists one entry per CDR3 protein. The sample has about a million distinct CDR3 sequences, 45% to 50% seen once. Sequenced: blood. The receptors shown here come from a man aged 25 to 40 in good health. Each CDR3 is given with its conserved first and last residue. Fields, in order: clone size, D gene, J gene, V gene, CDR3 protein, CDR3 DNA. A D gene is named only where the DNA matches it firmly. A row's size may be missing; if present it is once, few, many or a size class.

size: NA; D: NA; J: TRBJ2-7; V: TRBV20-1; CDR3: CSARGFKEDINSYEQYF; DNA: TGCAGTGCTAGAGGGTTTAAGGAGGACATTAACTCCTACGAGCAGTACTTC
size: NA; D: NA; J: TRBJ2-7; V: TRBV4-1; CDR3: CASSQPSSEQYF; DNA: TGCGCCAGCAGCCAACCAAGTAGCGAGCAGTACTTC
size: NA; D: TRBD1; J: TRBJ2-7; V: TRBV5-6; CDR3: CASSRRDRAYEQYF; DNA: TGTGCCAGCAGTCGCCGGGACAGGGCCTACGAGCAGTACTTC
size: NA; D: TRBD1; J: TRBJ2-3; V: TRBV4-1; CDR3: CASSQAGPGGRTDTQYF; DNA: TGCGCCAGCAGCCAAGCCGGACCAGGGGGCCGGACAGATACGCAGTATTTT
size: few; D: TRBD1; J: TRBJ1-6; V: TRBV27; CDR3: CASSPLTGGVSSYNSPLHF; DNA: TGTGCCAGCAGTCCCCTTACAGGGGGCGTAAGCTCCTATAATTCACCCCTCCACTTT
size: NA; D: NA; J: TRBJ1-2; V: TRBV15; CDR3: CATSRVLSNYGYTF; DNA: TGTGCCACCAGCAGAGTACTTTCTAACTATGGCTACACCTTC
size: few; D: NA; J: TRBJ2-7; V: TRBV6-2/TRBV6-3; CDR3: CASSPQGTYEQYF; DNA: TGTGCCAGCAGTCCTCAGGGAACGTATGAGCAGTACTTC
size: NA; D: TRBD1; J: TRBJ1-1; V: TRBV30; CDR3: CAWSNRGNTEAFF; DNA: TGTGCCTGGAGTAACAGGGGTAACACTGAAGCTTTCTTT
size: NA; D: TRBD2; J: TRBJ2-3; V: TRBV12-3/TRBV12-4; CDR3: CASSLGGSSSTDTQYF; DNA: TGTGCCAGCAGTTTGGGGGGGTCGTCGAGCACAGATACGCAGTATTTT
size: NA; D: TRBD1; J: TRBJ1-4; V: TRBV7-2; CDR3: CASSQDRGNEKLFF; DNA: TGTGCCAGCAGCCAGGACAGGGGTAATGAAAAACTGTTTTTT
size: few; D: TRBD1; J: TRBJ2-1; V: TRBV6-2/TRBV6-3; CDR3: CASSPPDRGLNEQFF; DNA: TGTGCCAGCAGTCCGCCCGACAGGGGGCTCAATGAGCAGTTCTTC
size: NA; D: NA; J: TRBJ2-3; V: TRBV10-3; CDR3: CAISESGGDSDTQYF; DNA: TGTGCCATCAGTGAGTCGGGCGGGGACTCAGATACGCAGTATTTT
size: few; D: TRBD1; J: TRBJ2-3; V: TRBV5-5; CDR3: CASSLEGTGSTDTQYF; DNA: TGTGCCAGCAGCTTGGAGGGGACAGGGAGCACAGATACGCAGTATTTT
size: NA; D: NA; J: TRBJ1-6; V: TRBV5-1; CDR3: CASSLDRTGSNSPLHF; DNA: TGCGCCAGCAGCTTGGATCGTACAGGGAGTAATTCACCCCTCCACTTT
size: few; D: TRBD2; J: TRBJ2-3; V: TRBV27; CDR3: CASKRGAGNLGHDTQYF; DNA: TGTGCCAGCAAGCGGGGGGCCGGGAATTTGGGACACGATACGCAGTATTTT
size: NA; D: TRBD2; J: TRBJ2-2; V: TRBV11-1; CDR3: CASTLAGTNTGELFF; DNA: TGTGCCAGCACCCTAGCGGGGACGAACACCGGGGAGCTGTTTTTT
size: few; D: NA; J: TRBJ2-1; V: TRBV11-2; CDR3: CASSLDIWQGTNEQFF; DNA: TGTGCCAGCAGCTTAGATATCTGGCAGGGGACCAATGAGCAGTTCTTC
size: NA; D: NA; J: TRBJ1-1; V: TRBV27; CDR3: CASNPWGSEWNTEAFF; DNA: TGTGCCAGCAATCCTTGGGGCTCGGAGTGGAACACTGAAGCTTTCTTT
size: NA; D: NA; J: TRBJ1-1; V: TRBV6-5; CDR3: CASSRLADSTEAFF; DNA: TGTGCCAGCAGCCGACTTGCTGACAGCACTGAAGCTTTCTTT
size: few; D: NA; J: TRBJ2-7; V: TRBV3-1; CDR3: CASSSVGDEQYF; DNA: TGTGCCAGCAGCTCGGTGGGAGACGAGCAGTACTTC
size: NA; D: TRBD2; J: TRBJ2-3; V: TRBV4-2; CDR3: CASSPQLVAGGNTQYF; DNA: TGTGCCAGCAGCCCCCAGTTGGTAGCGGGGGGAAATACGCAGTATTTT
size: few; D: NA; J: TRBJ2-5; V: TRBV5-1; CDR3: CASSFTGSETQYF; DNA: TGCGCCAGCAGCTTTACAGGTTCCGAGACCCAGTACTTC
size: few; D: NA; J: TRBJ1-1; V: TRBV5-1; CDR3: CASSLGGHGMNTEAFF; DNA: TGCGCCAGCAGCTTGGGAGGGCACGGGATGAACACTGAAGCTTTCTTT
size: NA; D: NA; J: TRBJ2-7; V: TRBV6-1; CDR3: CATRHVGGYEQYF; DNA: TGTGCCACCAGACATGTCGGCGGGTACGAGCAGTACTTC
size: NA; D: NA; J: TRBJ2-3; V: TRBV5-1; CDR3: CASSFKGERTDTQYF; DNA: TGCGCCAGCAGCTTCAAAGGGGAACGCACAGATACGCAGTATTTT
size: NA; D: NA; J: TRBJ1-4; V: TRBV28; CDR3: CASSLQDVNEKLFF; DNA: TGTGCCAGCAGCCTACAGGACGTAAATGAAAAACTGTTTTTT
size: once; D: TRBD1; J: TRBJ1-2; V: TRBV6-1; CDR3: CASSEAWTGGSSGYTF; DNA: TGTGCCAGCAGTGAGGCGTGGACAGGGGGATCAAGTGGCTACACCTTC
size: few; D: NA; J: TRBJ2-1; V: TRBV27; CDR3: CASSLRGETDNEQFF; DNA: TGTGCCAGCAGTCTCCGCGGGGAGACCGACAATGAGCAGTTCTTC
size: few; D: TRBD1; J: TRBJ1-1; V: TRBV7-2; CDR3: CASSLTGRGTEAFF; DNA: TGTGCCAGCAGCTTGACAGGGCGGGGGACTGAAGCTTTCTTT
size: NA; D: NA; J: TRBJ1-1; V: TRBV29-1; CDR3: CSVGHTEAFF; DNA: TGCAGCGTTGGCCACACTGAAGCTTTCTTT
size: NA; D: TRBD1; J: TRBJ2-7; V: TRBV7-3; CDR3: CASSPGGTGTNEQYF; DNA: TGTGCCAGCAGCCCAGGCGGGACAGGGACGAACGAGCAGTACTTC
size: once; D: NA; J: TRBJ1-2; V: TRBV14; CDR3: CASSDQLGSGGYTF; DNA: TGTGCCAGCAGCGACCAGTTGGGGAGTGGTGGCTACACCTTC
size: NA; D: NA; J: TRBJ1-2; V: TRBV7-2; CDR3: CASSARRDYTF; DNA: TGTGCCAGCAGCGCTCGAAGAGACTACACCTTC
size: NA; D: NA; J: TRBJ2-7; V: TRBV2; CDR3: CATNEGGQAYEQYF; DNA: TGTGCCACCAACGAGGGAGGACAGGCCTACGAGCAGTACTTC
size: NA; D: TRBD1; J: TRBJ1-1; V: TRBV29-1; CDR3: CSVTQGARNTEAFF; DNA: TGCAGCGTGACACAGGGGGCGCGGAACACTGAAGCTTTCTTT
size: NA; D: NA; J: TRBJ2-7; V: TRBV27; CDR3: CASSLMGAGSSYEQYF; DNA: TGTGCCAGCAGCCTAATGGGCGCAGGGAGCTCCTACGAGCAGTACTTC
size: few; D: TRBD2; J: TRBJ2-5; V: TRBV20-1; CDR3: CSARVSGGYETQYF; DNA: TGCAGTGCTAGAGTTAGCGGGGGGTACGAGACCCAGTACTTC
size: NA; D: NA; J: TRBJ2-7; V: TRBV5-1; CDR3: CASSLVRNNSYEQYF; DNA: TGCGCCAGCAGCTTGGTCAGGAATAACTCCTACGAGCAGTACTTC
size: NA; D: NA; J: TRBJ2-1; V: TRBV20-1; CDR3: CSARGTGYEQFF; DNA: TGCAGTGCTAGAGGAACAGGGTATGAGCAGTTCTTC
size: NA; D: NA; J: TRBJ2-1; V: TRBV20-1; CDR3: CSATNTWPLYNEQFF; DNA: TGCAGTGCCACCAATACTTGGCCCCTCTACAATGAGCAGTTCTTC
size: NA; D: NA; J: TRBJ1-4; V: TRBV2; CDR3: CAGGVRNEKLFF; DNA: TGTGCCGGCGGAGTTAGGAATGAAAAACTGTTTTTT
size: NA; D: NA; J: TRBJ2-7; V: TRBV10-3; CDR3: CAIGGTSVYEQYF; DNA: TGTGCCATCGGCGGGACTTCCGTCTACGAGCAGTACTTC
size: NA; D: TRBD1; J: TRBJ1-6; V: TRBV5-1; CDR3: CASSDGTGRSPLHF; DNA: TGCGCCAGCAGCGACGGGACAGGGCGATCACCCCTCCACTTT
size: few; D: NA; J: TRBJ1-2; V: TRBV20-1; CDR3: CSAPGPVNYGYTF; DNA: TGCAGTGCGCCGGGACCGGTAAACTATGGCTACACCTTC
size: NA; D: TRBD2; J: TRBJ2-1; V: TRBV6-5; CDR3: CASSSYGLAGDEQFF; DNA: TGTGCCAGCAGTTCCTACGGACTAGCGGGGGACGAGCAGTTCTTC
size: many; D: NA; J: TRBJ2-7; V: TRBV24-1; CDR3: CATSDLGTKGSYEQYF; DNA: TGTGCCACCAGTGATTTAGGAACAAAAGGGTCCTACGAGCAGTACTTC
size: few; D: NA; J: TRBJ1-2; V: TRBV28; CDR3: CASSFQGLGYGYTF; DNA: TGTGCCAGCAGTTTTCAGGGGCTGGGATATGGCTACACCTTC
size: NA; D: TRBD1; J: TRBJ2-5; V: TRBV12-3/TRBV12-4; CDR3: CASSHRGGETQYF; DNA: TGTGCCAGCAGTCACAGGGGTGGGGAGACCCAGTACTTC
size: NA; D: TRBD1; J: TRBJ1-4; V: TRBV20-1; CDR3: CSARRTGATTNEKLFF; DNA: TGCAGTGCTAGACGGACAGGAGCTACAACTAATGAAAAACTGTTTTTT
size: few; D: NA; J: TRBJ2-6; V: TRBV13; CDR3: CASSFQGSGANVLTF; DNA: TGTGCCAGCAGCTTTCAGGGGTCCGGGGCCAACGTCCTGACTTTC
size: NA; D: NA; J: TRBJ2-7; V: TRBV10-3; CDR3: CAISEQRAGSYEQYF; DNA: TGTGCCATCAGTGAGCAACGAGCGGGTTCCTACGAGCAGTACTTC
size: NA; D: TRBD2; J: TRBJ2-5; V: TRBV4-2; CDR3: CASSQGTSGKGEQYF; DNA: TGTGCCAGCAGCCAGGGGACTAGCGGAAAAGGGGAGCAGTACTTC
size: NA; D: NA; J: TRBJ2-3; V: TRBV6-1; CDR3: CASSKPGLLSTDTQYF; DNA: TGTGCCAGCAGTAAGCCGGGACTCCTTAGCACAGATACGCAGTATTTT